Shown below are 2 T cell receptor beta chains from a single sample sequenced in a study of shared clonotypes between healthy human individuals. Sequenced by immunoSEQ multiplex PCR; TCRdb stores in-frame clones only, minus some. The repertoire includes millions of clones, roughly 95% of them detected once, and more than 0.1% sits in the top ten. Sequencing was performed on naive CD4+ T cells sorted from blood. Subset in this sample: CD45RA+ positively selected. All receptors derive from a man between 18 and 29 years old in good health.

V and J are TRBV5-6 and TRBJ1-4; 10 positions match TRBD1. V was pared by 4 bases and J by 6 bases, with 3 bases of the junction left unmatched. The V gene's germline CDR1 is SGHDT and CDR2 YYEEEE. The CDR3 has 14 residues. The CDR3 DNA is TGTGCCAGCAGCCAGGACAGGGGGTATGAAAAACTGTTTTTT. As protein: CASSQDRGYEKLFF.

This rearrangement joins TRBV4-1 to TRBJ1-2, with a possible D match to TRBD1 (5 bases). The CDR3 runs 13 residues. Germline CDR1 reads MGHRA; CDR2 reads YSYEKL. The V end lost 1 base, the J end lost 9 bases, and 12 bases lay between the germline ends. The CDR3 protein is CASSQGQPSRYTF. CDR3 DNA sequence: TGCGCCAGCAGCCAAGGACAGCCCTCTCGCTACACCTTC.